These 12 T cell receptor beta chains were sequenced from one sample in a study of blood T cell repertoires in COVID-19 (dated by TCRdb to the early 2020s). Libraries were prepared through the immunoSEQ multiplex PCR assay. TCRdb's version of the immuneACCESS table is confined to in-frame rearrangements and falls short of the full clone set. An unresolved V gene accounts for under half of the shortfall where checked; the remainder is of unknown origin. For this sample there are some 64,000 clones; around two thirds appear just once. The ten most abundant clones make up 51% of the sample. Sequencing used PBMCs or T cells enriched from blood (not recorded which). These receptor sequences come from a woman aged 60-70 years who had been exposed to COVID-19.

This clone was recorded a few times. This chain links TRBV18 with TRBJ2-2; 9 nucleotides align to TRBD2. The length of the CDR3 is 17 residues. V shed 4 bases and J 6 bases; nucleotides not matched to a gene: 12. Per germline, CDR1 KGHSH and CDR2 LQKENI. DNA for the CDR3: TGTGCCAGCTCACAAATCCCAGCGGGAGGCAGTGCCGGGGAGCTGTTTTTT. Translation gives CASSQIPAGGSAGELFF.

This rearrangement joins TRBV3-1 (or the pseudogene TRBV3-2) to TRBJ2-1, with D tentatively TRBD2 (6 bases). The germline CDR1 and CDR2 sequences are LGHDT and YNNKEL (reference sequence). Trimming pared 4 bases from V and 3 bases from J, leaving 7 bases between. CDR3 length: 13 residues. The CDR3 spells CASSPGVYNEQFF. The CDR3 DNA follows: TGTGCCAGCAGCCCGGGAGTCTACAATGAGCAGTTCTTC.

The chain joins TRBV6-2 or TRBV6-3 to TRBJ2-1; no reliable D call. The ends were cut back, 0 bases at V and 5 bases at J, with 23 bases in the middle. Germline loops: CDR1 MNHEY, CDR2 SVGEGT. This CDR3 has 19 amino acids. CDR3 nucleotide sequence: TGTGCCAGCAGTTACTCTCCGACTCGCGCGGCCGACCTGGACAATGAGCAGTTCTTC. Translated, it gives CASSYSPTRAADLDNEQFF.

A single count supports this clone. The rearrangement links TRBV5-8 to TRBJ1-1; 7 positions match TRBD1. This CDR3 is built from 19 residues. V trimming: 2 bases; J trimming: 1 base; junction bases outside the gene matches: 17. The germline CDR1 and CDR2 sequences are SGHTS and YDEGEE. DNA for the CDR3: TGTGCCAGCAGCTTCCGGGACAGACAGTATAGATTCCGGAACACTGAAGCTTTCTTT. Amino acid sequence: CASSFRDRQYRFRNTEAFF. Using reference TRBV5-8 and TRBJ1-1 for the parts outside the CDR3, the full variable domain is EAGVTQSPTHLIKTRGQQATLRCSPISGHTSVYWYQQALGLGLQFLLWYDEGEERNRGNFPPRFSGRQFPNYSSELNVNALELEDSALYLCASSFRDRQYRFRNTEAFFGQGTRLTVV.

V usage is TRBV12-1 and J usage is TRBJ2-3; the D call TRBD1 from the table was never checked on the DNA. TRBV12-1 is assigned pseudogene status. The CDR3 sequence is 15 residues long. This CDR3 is CASSFGWQGADTQYF. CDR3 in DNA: TGTGCCAGCAGCTTTGGGTGGCAGGGGGCAGATACGCAGTATTTT.

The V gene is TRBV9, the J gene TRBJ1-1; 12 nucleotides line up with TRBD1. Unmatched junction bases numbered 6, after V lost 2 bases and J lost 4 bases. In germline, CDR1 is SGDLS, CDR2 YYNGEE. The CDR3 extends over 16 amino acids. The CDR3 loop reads CASSVGTGGARTEAFF. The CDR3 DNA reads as TGTGCCAGCAGCGTTGGGACAGGGGGCGCGCGCACTGAAGCTTTCTTT.

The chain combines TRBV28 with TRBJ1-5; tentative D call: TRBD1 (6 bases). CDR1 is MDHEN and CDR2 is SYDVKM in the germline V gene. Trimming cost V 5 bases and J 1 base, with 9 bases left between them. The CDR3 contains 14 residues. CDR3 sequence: CASSRTVSNQPQHF. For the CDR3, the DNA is TGTGCCAGCAGTCGGACAGTAAGCAATCAGCCCCAGCATTTT.

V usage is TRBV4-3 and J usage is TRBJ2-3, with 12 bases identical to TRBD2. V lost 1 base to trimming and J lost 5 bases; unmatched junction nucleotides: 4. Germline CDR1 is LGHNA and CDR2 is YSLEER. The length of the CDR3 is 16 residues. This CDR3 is CASSQGPLAGGDTQYF. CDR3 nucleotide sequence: TGCGCCAGCAGCCAAGGTCCACTAGCGGGAGGAGATACGCAGTATTTT.

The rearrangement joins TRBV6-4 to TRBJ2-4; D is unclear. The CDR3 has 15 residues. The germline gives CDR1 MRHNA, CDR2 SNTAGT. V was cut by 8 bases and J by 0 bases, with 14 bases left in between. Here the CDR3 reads CASFESSLAKNIQYF. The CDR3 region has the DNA TGTGCCAGCTTTGAGAGTTCCTTAGCCAAAAACATTCAGTACTTC.

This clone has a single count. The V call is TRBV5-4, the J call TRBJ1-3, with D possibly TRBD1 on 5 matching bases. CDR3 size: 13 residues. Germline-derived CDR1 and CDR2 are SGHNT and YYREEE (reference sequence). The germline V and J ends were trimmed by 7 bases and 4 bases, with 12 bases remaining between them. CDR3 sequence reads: CASGPGFGNTIYF. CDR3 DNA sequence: TGTGCCAGCGGCCCAGGGTTCGGAAACACCATATATTTT.

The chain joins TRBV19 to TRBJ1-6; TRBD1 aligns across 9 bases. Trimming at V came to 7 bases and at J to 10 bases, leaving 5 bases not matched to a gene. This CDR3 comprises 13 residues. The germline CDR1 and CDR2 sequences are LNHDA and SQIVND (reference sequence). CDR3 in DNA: TGTGCCAGTAAGGACAGGGGTACCTCACCCCTCCACTTT. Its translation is CASKDRGTSPLHF.

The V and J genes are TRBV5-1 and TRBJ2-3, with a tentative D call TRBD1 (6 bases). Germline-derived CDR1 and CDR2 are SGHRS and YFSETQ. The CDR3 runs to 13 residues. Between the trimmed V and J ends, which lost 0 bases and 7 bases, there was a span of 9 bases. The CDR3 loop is CASSLEDRYTQYF. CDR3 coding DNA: TGCGCCAGCAGCTTGGAGGACAGATATACGCAGTATTTT.